This T cell receptor (beta chain) appears in the sequencing data of a study of blood T cell repertoires in COVID-19. Background on the study: From T cells, B-cell-depleted T cells, or PBMCs came the material, which was cDNA or gDNA.

Per the study methods: Nucleated cell counts were estimated from reference gene primer amplification. Clones were sequenced by immunoSEQ multiplex PCR, and TCRdb holds only the in-frame ones, with some missing. V and J calls and clone size are copied from that table; D and trimming were computed from the DNA. The table includes around 200,000 clones, around 85% detected once. Trimming shortened V by 0 bases and J by 0 bases, and 9 bases separated the two germline ends. This CDR3 spans 15 amino acids. The germline CDR1 and CDR2 sequences are LGHNA and YNFKEQ. Sequencing used peripheral blood. The clonotype was recovered from a woman older than 75 with acute or convalescent COVID-19. V gene TRBV4-2 combines with J gene TRBJ2-7; D ambiguous. CDR3 region: CASSQEQTPSYEQYF. The CDR3 DNA is TGTGCCAGCAGCCAAGAGCAGACACCCTCCTACGAGCAGTACTTC.